The T cell receptor (beta chain) described here comes from a study of shared clonotypes between healthy human individuals. Background on the study: CD4 naive and CD4 memory each took three plates per donor, while CD8 naive took two and CD8 memory one.

Study-level points and caveats: For naive CD4 cells, 4.5% to 6.5% of clonotypes were shared across a handful of donors. Non-shared clonotypes showed lower generation probabilities than clonotypes common to all four donors. Naive subsets tended to show greater estimated richness than memory subsets.

This CDR3 contains 14 residues. In germline, CDR1 is ENHRY, CDR2 SYGVKD. The ends were cut back, 2 bases at V and 5 bases at J, with 12 bases in the middle. Comment on this clone: What it recognizes is unknown.

The protocol was immunoSEQ multiplex PCR, while the TCRdb copy is restricted to in-frame clones and leaves out a portion. Among some 200,000 clones listed, around 63% were seen once. The chain employs TRBV10-3 and TRBJ1-2, with unresolved D. The receptor was derived from a man younger than 40 in good health. The sample taken for sequencing was memory CD4+ T cells sorted from blood. Described subset: CD45RA-negative fraction. The CDR3 DNA reads TGTGCCATCAGTGAGGGGATCTCGGCGTATGGCTACACCTTC. It codes for CAISEGISAYGYTF.